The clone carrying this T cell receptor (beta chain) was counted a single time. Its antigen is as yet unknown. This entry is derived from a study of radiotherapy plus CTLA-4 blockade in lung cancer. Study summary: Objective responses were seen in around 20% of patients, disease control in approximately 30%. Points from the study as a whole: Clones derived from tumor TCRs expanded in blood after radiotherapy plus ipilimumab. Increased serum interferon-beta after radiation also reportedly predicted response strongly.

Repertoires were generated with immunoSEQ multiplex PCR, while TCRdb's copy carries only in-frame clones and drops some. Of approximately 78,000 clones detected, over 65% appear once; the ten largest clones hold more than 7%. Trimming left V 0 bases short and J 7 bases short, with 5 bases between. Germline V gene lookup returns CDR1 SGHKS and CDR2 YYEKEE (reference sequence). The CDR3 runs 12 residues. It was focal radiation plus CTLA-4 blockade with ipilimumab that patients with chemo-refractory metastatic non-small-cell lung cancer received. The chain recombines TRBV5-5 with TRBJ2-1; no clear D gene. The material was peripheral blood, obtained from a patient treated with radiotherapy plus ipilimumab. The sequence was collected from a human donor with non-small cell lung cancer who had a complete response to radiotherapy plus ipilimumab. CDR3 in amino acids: CASSLAVNEQFF. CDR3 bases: TGTGCCAGCAGCTTGGCGGTGAATGAGCAGTTCTTC.